A single sample gave rise to the 18 T cell receptor beta chains below, sequenced in a study of beta chain features in type 1 diabetes (dated by TCRdb to 2017 to 2018). The receptor library was made with the immunoSEQ multiplex PCR assay. All of the isolated RNA was reverse transcribed with the High Capacity cDNA Reverse Transcription Kit, so expressed TCRB transcripts were sequenced. TCRdb re-hosts the immuneACCESS table, in-frame sequences only. Its copies lack some clones; in the studies checked, an unresolved V gene accounts for under half of them, and the cause for the rest is not known. Counted in this sample were 200,000 to 250,000 clones; 27% of them appeared once. In total, the top ten clones hold approximately 4% of the sample. The sequenced sample was central memory CD4+ T cells from blood. The receptor source for this set is a young man in good health.

The rearrangement uses TRBV29-1 and TRBJ1-1, with D unresolved. Trimming cost V 3 bases and J 0 bases, with 2 bases left between them. CDR3 length equals 11 residues. CDR1 is SQVTM and CDR2 is ANQGSEA in the germline V gene. The CDR3 DNA reads as TGCAGCGTTGACGTGAACACTGAAGCTTTCTTT. Its translation is CSVDVNTEAFF.

J is TRBJ1-5 and V is TRBV18; D not certain. CDR1 is KGHSH, CDR2 LQKENI, per germline. The CDR3 covers 14 residues. V was cut by 2 bases and J by 5 bases, with 10 bases left in between. CDR3 sequence (DNA): TGTGCCAGCTCACCATTCCTGGACTATCAGCCCCAGCATTTT. Protein: CASSPFLDYQPQHF.

This clone was recorded a few times. The chain links TRBV30 to TRBJ1-2; D uncertain. The CDR3 is 17 residues long. Trimming shortened V by 1 base and J by 1 base, and 19 bases separated the two germline ends. Germline V lookup: CDR1 GTSNPN, CDR2 SVGIG (reference sequence). The CDR3 spells CAWSGVERANLNYGYTF. The CDR3 bases are TGTGCCTGGAGTGGAGTAGAGCGAGCCAACCTTAACTATGGCTACACCTTC.

This clone was seen ten or more times. One junction end disagrees with the germline gene, perhaps due to a read error. This chain connects TRBV18 to TRBJ2-2; D is undetermined. Germline CDR1 and CDR2: KGHSH and LQKENI. This CDR3 is 16 amino acids long. DNA of the CDR3: TGTGCCAGCTCCCCACGGGTGTCTACGAACACCGGGGAGCTGTTTTTT. Translating gives CASSPRVSTNTGELFF.

The CDR3: CAWSGGRADTQYF. The CDR3 DNA reads as TGTGCCTGGAGTGGCGGGAGGGCAGATACGCAGTATTTT. The rearrangement links TRBV30 to TRBJ2-3; 9 bases match TRBD2. The CDR3 sequence is 13 residues long. V lost 1 base and J lost 4; bases outside the gene matches: 0. CDR1 and CDR2 (germline): GTSNPN, SVGIG (reference sequence).

This clone was counted between two and nine times. The chain uses TRBV7-9 and TRBJ2-4, with 8 positions matching TRBD1. CDR3 length equals 16 residues. Germline V gene lookup returns CDR1 SEHNR and CDR2 FQNEAQ (reference sequence). Trimming removed 6 bases from V and 0 bases from J; junction bases left unmatched: 7. The CDR3 nucleotides are TGTGCCAGCAGTCTTGGACAGGGACTAGCCAAAAACATTCAGTACTTC. Its protein product is CASSLGQGLAKNIQYF.

The chain is built from TRBV28 and TRBJ1-2; TRBD1 is a possible D gene (5 bases). The germline V and J ends were trimmed by 5 bases and 14 bases, with 15 bases remaining between them. CDR3 length: 11 residues. CDR1 is MDHEN, CDR2 SYDVKM, per germline. The DNA of the CDR3 is TGTGCCAGCAGTGCAAGGGACGGCCAAACCTTC. Its protein is CASSARDGQTF.

The V gene is TRBV2, the J gene TRBJ1-2, with D uncertain. The germline gives CDR1 SNHLY, CDR2 FYNNEI. V dropped 6 bases and J dropped 7 bases, with 15 bases sitting between them. The CDR3 totals 13 residues. The CDR3 loop is CASSGEQSSGYTF. In nucleotides, the CDR3 is TGTGCCAGCAGCGGCGAGCAGTCTAGTGGCTACACCTTC.

V is TRBV28 and J is TRBJ2-7; TRBD1 agrees at 7 bases. Germline loops: CDR1 MDHEN, CDR2 SYDVKM. V shed 8 bases and J 2 bases; nucleotides not matched to a gene: 15. CDR3 length: 16 residues. DNA for the CDR3: TGTGCCAGCGGGGATCGACAGGGATTAAGAACCTACGAGCAGTACTTC. Its protein product is CASGDRQGLRTYEQYF.

The genes are TRBV28 and TRBJ1-5; TRBD1 agrees at 9 bases. Germline V gives CDR1 MDHEN, CDR2 SYDVKM. The CDR3 consists of 16 residues. Trimming removed 6 bases from V and 4 bases from J; junction bases left unmatched: 10. The CDR3 region is CASSPSGQGENQPQHF. DNA for the CDR3: TGTGCCAGCAGCCCCTCGGGACAGGGAGAAAATCAGCCCCAGCATTTT.

The CDR3 DNA sequence: TGTGCCAGCAGCGCCGGGACTGGCGGGAGTATTGAGCAGTTCTTC. Amino acids: CASSAGTGGSIEQFF. The rearrangement links TRBV7-2 to TRBJ2-1, with 7 bases that match TRBD2. This CDR3 spans 15 amino acids. V shed 5 bases and J 9 bases; nucleotides not matched to a gene: 13. Germline CDR1 is SGHTA and CDR2 is FQGNSA.

V gene TRBV28 combines with J gene TRBJ2-3, with D uncertain. The V gene's germline CDR1 is MDHEN and CDR2 SYDVKM. The CDR3 sequence is 12 residues long. With 10 bases removed from V and 0 bases from J, the gap between germline ends came to 8 bases. CDR3 bases: TGTGCCACCCACGCTAGCACAGATACGCAGTATTTT. Amino acid sequence: CATHASTDTQYF.

The table lists this clone with a few counts. V gene TRBV2 combines with J gene TRBJ2-1, with a tentative D call TRBD1 (6 bases). Trimming shortened V by 4 bases and J by 9 bases, and 19 bases separated the two germline ends. Germline V gene lookup returns CDR1 SNHLY and CDR2 FYNNEI. The CDR3 totals 15 residues. The CDR3 loop reads CASSGQGGEFSEQFF. CDR3 bases: TGTGCCAGCAGTGGGCAAGGGGGAGAATTTAGTGAGCAGTTCTTC.

The DNA for the CDR3 is TGTGCCTGGAGTTCCCAATTGCGGGAGGTATACGAGCAGTACTTC. Its protein product is CAWSSQLREVYEQYF. The V call is TRBV30, the J call TRBJ2-7, with TRBD2 matching 8 bases. CDR1 GTSNPN and CDR2 SVGIG come from the germline V gene (reference sequence). The junction had 10 bases not matched to a gene; V was cut back by 2 bases and J by 4 bases. The CDR3 loop spans 15 amino acids.

V is TRBV5-6 and J is TRBJ1-6; possible D gene TRBD1, 5 bases. Germline CDR1 is SGHDT and CDR2 is YYEEEE. CDR3 length equals 15 residues. Trimming pared 0 bases from V and 6 bases from J, leaving 10 bases between. CDR3 in amino acids: CASSLEGRVNSPLHF. The CDR3 nucleotides read TGTGCCAGCAGCTTGGAGGGCAGGGTTAATTCACCCCTCCACTTT.

The chain joins TRBV30 to TRBJ2-7; 9 bases agree with TRBD1. Trimming took 2 bases from V and 7 from J; bases not matched to a gene: 9. Looked up from germline, CDR1 is GTSNPN and CDR2 is SVGIG (reference sequence). The length of the CDR3 is 14 residues. Here the CDR3 reads CAWSIGTGIGEQYF. CDR3 bases: TGTGCCTGGAGTATCGGGACAGGGATCGGGGAGCAGTACTTC.

This clone was seen a few times. This rearrangement joins TRBV2 to TRBJ1-4; D unclear. The germline gives CDR1 SNHLY, CDR2 FYNNEI. The V and J ends lost 6 bases and 8 bases respectively, with 10 bases between them. This CDR3 region has 12 residues. The CDR3, as DNA: TGTGCCAGCAGCAGACAAAGGGAAAAACTGTTTTTT. Its protein is CASSRQREKLFF.

The rearrangement uses TRBV27 and TRBJ2-1; no clear D gene. The germline V gene has CDR1 MNHEY and CDR2 SMNVEV (reference sequence). This CDR3 is 14 amino acids long. The ends were cut back, 7 bases at V and 0 bases at J, with 10 bases in the middle. This CDR3 is CASTDRNSYNEQFF. CDR3 in DNA: TGTGCCAGCACAGACCGAAACTCCTACAATGAGCAGTTCTTC.